The T cell receptor beta chain described here comes from a study of PD-L1 blockade in urothelial cancer. About the study: Blood was tested 3 weeks (second dose) and 6 weeks into treatment.

On this clone itself: Antigen: not known.

The CDR3 loop spans 16 amino acids. Germline CDR1 reads SGHTA; CDR2 reads FQGNSA. V lost 0 bases, J lost 8 bases, and 6 bases stayed unmatched. Time point denoted: pretreatment peripheral blood. Points from the study as a whole: Having blood TCR clonality under the median before treatment predicted better survival.

Libraries were prepared by immunoSEQ multiplex PCR; TCRdb keeps only in-frame clonotypes and omits some of them. The sample carries around 70,000 clones, 84% recorded once. The chain carries TRBV7-2 and TRBJ2-4; 11 positions match TRBD2. The sample consisted of PBMCs, taken around atezolizumab (anti-PD-L1) treatment. The TCR sequence derives from a woman in her seventies with urothelial cancer. The CDR3 protein is CASSLAPTSGSHIQYF. In nucleotides, the CDR3 is TGTGCCAGCAGCTTAGCGCCAACTAGCGGGAGTCACATTCAGTACTTC.